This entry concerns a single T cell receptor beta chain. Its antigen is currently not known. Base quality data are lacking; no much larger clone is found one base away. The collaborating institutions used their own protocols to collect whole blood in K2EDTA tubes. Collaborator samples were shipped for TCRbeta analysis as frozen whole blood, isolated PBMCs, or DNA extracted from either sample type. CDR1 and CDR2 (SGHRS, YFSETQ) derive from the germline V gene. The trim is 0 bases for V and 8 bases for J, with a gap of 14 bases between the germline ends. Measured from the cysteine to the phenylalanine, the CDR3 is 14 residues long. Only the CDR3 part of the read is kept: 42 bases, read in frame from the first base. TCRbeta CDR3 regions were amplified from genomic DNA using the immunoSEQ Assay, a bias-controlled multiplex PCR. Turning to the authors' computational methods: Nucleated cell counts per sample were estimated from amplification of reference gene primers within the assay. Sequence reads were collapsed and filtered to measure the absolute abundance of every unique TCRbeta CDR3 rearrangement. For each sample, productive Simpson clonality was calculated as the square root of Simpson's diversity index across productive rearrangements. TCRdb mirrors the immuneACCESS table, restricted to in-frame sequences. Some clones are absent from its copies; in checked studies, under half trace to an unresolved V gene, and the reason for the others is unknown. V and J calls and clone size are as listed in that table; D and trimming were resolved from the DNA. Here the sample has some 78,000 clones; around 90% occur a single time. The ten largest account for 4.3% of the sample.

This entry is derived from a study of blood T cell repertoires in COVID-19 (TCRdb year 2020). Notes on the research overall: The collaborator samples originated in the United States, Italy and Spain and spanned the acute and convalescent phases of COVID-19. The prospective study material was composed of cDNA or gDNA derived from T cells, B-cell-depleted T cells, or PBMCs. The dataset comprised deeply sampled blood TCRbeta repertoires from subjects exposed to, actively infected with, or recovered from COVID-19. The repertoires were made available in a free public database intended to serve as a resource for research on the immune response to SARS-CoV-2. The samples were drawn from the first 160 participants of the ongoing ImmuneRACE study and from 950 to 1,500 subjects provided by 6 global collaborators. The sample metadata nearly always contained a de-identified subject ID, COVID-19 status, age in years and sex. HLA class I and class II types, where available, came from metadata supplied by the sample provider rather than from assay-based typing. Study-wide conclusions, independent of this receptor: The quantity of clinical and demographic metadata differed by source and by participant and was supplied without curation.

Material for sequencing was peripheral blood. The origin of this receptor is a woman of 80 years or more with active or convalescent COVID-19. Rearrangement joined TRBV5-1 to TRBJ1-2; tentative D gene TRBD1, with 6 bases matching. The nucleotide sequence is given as TGCGCCAGCAGCTTGGCCGGGCGGGGGCAAGGCTACACCTTC. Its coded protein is CASSLAGRGQGYTF.